Listed below are T cell receptor beta chains from one sample, sequenced in a study of T cells in Graves' hyperthyroidism and ophthalmopathy. MiXCR, applied by TCRdb to the multiplex PCR reads, yields one record per CDR3 protein. In the table there are roughly 630,000 distinct CDR3 sequences, 15% to 17% of which are singletons. Sequencing used blood. Source of these receptors: a woman aged 30 to 39 with Graves' hyperthyroidism. Both conserved end residues are part of each CDR3. Each record gives: J gene, V gene, CDR3 protein.

J: TRBJ2-3
V: TRBV27
CDR3: CASSIAGFFTDTQYF

J: TRBJ2-2
V: TRBV11-2
CDR3: CASSSRGGRVDTGELFF

J: TRBJ2-3
V: TRBV5-4
CDR3: CASSRGGVVAGTDTQYF

J: TRBJ2-2
V: TRBV10-1
CDR3: CASSGRLAGGPGGELFF

J: TRBJ2-3
V: TRBV4-2
CDR3: CASSRLGEASTDTQYF

J: TRBJ2-7
V: TRBV5-1
CDR3: CASRVGTADSYEQYF

J: TRBJ2-1
V: TRBV5-8
CDR3: CASSSVKTSSYNEQFF

J: TRBJ2-7
V: TRBV9
CDR3: CASSGQGQGFDEQYF

J: TRBJ2-2
V: TRBV13
CDR3: CASSMGLAGVVGELFF

J: TRBJ1-2
V: TRBV19
CDR3: CASRRINYGYIF

J: TRBJ2-3
V: TRBV14
CDR3: CASSQDWGRRNTQYF

J: TRBJ2-7
V: TRBV7-9
CDR3: CASILDGSAAYEQYF

J: TRBJ2-3
V: TRBV27
CDR3: CASSLRERADTQYF

J: TRBJ1-3
V: TRBV12-3/TRBV12-4
CDR3: CASSPTTGVSGNTIYF

J: TRBJ2-1
V: TRBV12-3/TRBV12-4
CDR3: CASSRPTYNEQFF

J: TRBJ1-1
V: TRBV7-9
CDR3: CASWGDRGERTEAFF

J: TRBJ2-3
V: TRBV5-5
CDR3: CASSFSVAVSTDTQYF

J: TRBJ1-5
V: TRBV12-3/TRBV12-4
CDR3: CASSFPPQPQHF

J: TRBJ2-7
V: TRBV11-2
CDR3: CASSFAGASYEQYF

J: TRBJ2-3
V: TRBV5-8
CDR3: CASEGEGPDTQYF

J: TRBJ2-1
V: TRBV15
CDR3: CATSESTGNNEQFF

J: TRBJ2-7
V: TRBV12-3/TRBV12-4
CDR3: CASSFFGGSGYEQYF

J: TRBJ1-2
V: TRBV30
CDR3: CAWSNSGTLFRYTF

J: TRBJ1-1
V: TRBV20-1
CDR3: CSASDHRPDTEAFF

J: TRBJ1-1
V: TRBV11-3
CDR3: CASSLGPENTEAFF

J: TRBJ2-2
V: TRBV27
CDR3: CASSWGIANTGELFF

J: TRBJ2-7
V: TRBV27
CDR3: CASSSPFAEQYF

J: TRBJ1-2
V: TRBV20-1
CDR3: CSARDGASPNYGYTF

J: TRBJ2-1
V: TRBV30
CDR3: CAWSVHGYRPWNEQFF

J: TRBJ1-2
V: TRBV27
CDR3: CASGLYSSGYGYTF

J: TRBJ2-7
V: TRBV6-1
CDR3: CASSEPGRRTYEQYF

J: TRBJ1-2
V: TRBV5-1
CDR3: CASSLVPTGTNYYGYTF

J: TRBJ2-3
V: TRBV7-2
CDR3: CASRVTGGTDTQYF

J: TRBJ1-2
V: TRBV28
CDR3: CASRPGGHYGYTF

J: TRBJ1-1
V: TRBV6-1
CDR3: CASSLNWGMNTEAFF

J: TRBJ2-1
V: TRBV29-1
CDR3: CSVEGGRVGGLTYNEQFF

J: TRBJ2-1
V: TRBV28
CDR3: CASRSSGSLNNEQFF

J: TRBJ2-7
V: TRBV18
CDR3: CASSPGFQQYF

J: TRBJ2-1
V: TRBV5-6
CDR3: CASSFKQGLAGGRDNEQFF

J: TRBJ2-7
V: TRBV27
CDR3: CASSLIGGTAYEQYF

J: .
V: TRBV7-9
CDR3: CASSLVGTSGTYEQFF

J: TRBJ2-7
V: TRBV28
CDR3: CASSLPSGSSYEQYF

J: TRBJ2-5
V: TRBV7-9
CDR3: CASSRPGPGHQETQYF

J: TRBJ2-7
V: TRBV3-1
CDR3: CASSKDLSSYEQYF

J: TRBJ2-4
V: TRBV7-2
CDR3: CASSSNRGAKNIQYF

J: TRBJ2-4
V: TRBV3-1
CDR3: CASSRTTGAKNIQYF

J: TRBJ1-4
V: TRBV5-1
CDR3: CASSRSSATNEKLFF

J: TRBJ1-5
V: TRBV24-1
CDR3: CATSRQGFNQPQHF

J: TRBJ2-7
V: TRBV30
CDR3: CAGTGTSGRPRAYEQYF

J: TRBJ2-4
V: TRBV4-1
CDR3: CASSPLWGPGGENIQYF

J: TRBJ2-3
V: TRBV2
CDR3: CASRRRTVVTDTQYF

J: TRBJ2-7
V: TRBV28
CDR3: CATTRIADSGGEQYF